Shown below are 32 T cell receptor beta chains from a single sample sequenced in a study of T cell repertoires in cytomegalovirus infection. One entry per CDR3 protein results from TCRdb running MiXCR on the reads. The repertoire consists of about 460,000 distinct CDR3 sequences, with around 11% occurring once and the leading ten covering 9.5% to 13%. Sample: PBMCs. All receptors come from a human donor in good health (CMV status not recorded). Some clones in this sample may be carry-over from other donors' samples.

This clonotype was seen only a few times. The rearrangement joins TRBV2 to TRBJ2-5; 15 bases fit TRBD2. CDR3 length: 16 residues. V dropped 6 bases and J dropped 5; count of bases not matched to a gene: 7. Germline CDR1 and CDR2: SNHLY and FYNNEI. Here the CDR3 reads CASRGPGLAGGETQYF. Here the CDR3 DNA reads TGTGCCAGCAGGGGACCCGGACTAGCGGGGGGGGAGACCCAGTACTTC. Complete variable domain (other parts from reference TRBV2 and TRBJ2-5): EPEVTQTPSHQVTQMGQEVILRCVPISNHLYFYWYRQILGQKVEFLVSFYNNEISEKSEIFDDQFSVERPDGSNFTLKIRSTKLEDSAMYFCASRGPGLAGGETQYFGPGTRLLVL.

The chain links TRBV19 to TRBJ2-1; 9 bases match TRBD2. The CDR3 is 14 residues long. V trimming: 6 bases; J trimming: 7 bases; junction bases outside the gene matches: 7. Germline CDR1 reads LNHDA; CDR2 reads SQIVND (reference sequence). This CDR3 is CASRSSGSVNEQFF. CDR3 nucleotides: TGTGCCAGTAGAAGTAGCGGGAGCGTTAATGAGCAGTTCTTC. The whole variable domain, remainder taken from reference TRBV19 and TRBJ2-1, is DGGITQSPKYLFRKEGQNVTLSCEQNLNHDAMYWYRQDPGQGLRLIYYSQIVNDFQKGDIAEGYSVSREKKESFPLTVTSAQKNPTAFYLCASRSSGSVNEQFFGPGTRLTVL.

Only a few counts were recorded for this clonotype. The V and J genes are TRBV6-6 and TRBJ2-7; a possible D gene is TRBD2 (6 bases). This CDR3 comprises 13 residues. The V gene's germline CDR1 is MNHNY and CDR2 SVGAGI (reference sequence). V gave up 8 bases and J gave up 0 bases, with 11 bases separating them. This CDR3 reads CASASASSYEQYF. In DNA, the CDR3 is TGTGCCAGCGCTAGCGCAAGCTCCTACGAGCAGTACTTC.

This clonotype was found many times. The chain has TRBV12-5 and TRBJ2-7; TRBD1 matches at 9 bases. J was trimmed by 4 bases and V by 6 bases; bases with no gene match: 4. The CDR3 has 13 residues. CDR1 and CDR2 from the germline V gene are LGHNT and FRNRAP. DNA of the CDR3: TGTGCTAGTGGAAGGGGACAGGGTTACGAGCAGTACTTC. Protein: CASGRGQGYEQYF.

This clonotype was recorded many times. The chain couples TRBV12-3 or TRBV12-4 to TRBJ1-2; no definite D call. Trimming pared 1 base from V and 4 bases from J, leaving 7 bases between. The CDR3 is 13 residues long. CDR3 protein: CASSLDNFYGYTF. CDR3 sequence (DNA): TGTGCCAGCAGTTTAGATAACTTCTATGGCTACACCTTC.

In this sample, this clonotype turned up many times. The V gene is TRBV20-1, the J gene TRBJ1-6; D may be TRBD1 (5 bases). The germline V and J ends were trimmed by 7 bases and 9 bases, with 16 bases remaining between them. Germline CDR1 and CDR2: DFQATT and SNEGSKA (reference sequence). The CDR3 has 13 amino acids. CDR3 coding DNA: TGCAGTGTCAGGGCTGGCCAGGGTTCACCCCTCCACTTT. Protein sequence: CSVRAGQGSPLHF.

In its sample, this clonotype was seen a few times. The chain couples TRBV27 to TRBJ2-7, with TRBD1 matching 11 bases. Germline assignment: CDR1 MNHEY and CDR2 SMNVEV (reference sequence). This CDR3 spans 16 amino acids. J lost 4 bases, V lost 6 bases, and 11 bases had no gene match. CDR3 sequence (DNA): TGTGCCAGCAGCTTGGTAGGGGACAGGGGGGCGTACGAGCAGTACTTC. Its translation is CASSLVGDRGAYEQYF.

The sample holds a few counts of this clonotype. The rearrangement joins TRBV20-1 to TRBJ1-3, with D possibly matching TRBD1 (6 bases). Germline assignment: CDR1 DFQATT and CDR2 SNEGSKA (reference sequence). V lost 6 bases to trimming and J lost 0 bases, with 6 bases between them. The CDR3 is 12 residues long. CDR3 region: CSAGGSGNTIYF. For the CDR3, the DNA is TGCAGTGCAGGGGGCTCTGGAAACACCATATATTTT.

This clonotype has more than one count but fewer than ten. This chain joins TRBV18 and TRBJ2-1; TRBD2 agrees at 10 bases. The CDR3 covers 16 residues. The ends lost 6 bases at V and 4 bases at J; junction bases unmatched: 9. In germline, CDR1 is KGHSH, CDR2 LQKENI. The CDR3 protein is CASSPRLAGDYNEQFF. In DNA, the CDR3 is TGTGCCAGCTCGCCCCGCCTAGCGGGAGATTACAATGAGCAGTTCTTC. The entire variable domain, with the rest obtained from reference TRBV18 and TRBJ2-1, is as follows: NAGVMQNPRHLVRRRGQEARLRCSPMKGHSHVYWYRQLPEEGLKFMVYLQKENIIDESGMPKERFSAEFPKEGPSILRIQQVVRGDSAAYFCASSPRLAGDYNEQFFGPGTRLTVL.

This clonotype has ten or more counts. This chain uses TRBV5-4 with TRBJ1-2; TRBD1 matches 7 bases. The CDR3 runs 14 residues. Germline V gene sequence: CDR1 SGHNT, CDR2 YYREEE (reference sequence). V lost 2 bases, J lost 8 bases, and 9 bases stayed unmatched. The CDR3 loop reads CASSFPTGVGGYTF. DNA for the CDR3: TGTGCCAGCAGCTTTCCCACAGGGGTGGGCGGCTACACCTTC.

This chain uses TRBV10-3 with TRBJ2-7, with a weak D call TRBD1 (6 bases). V was clipped by 4 bases and J by 5 bases, with 12 bases between them. CDR1 ENHRY and CDR2 SYGVKD come from the germline V gene. The CDR3 extends over 13 amino acids. The CDR3 coding sequence is TGTGCCATCAGTGGCGAGGGGGAGCACGAGCAGTACTTC. Translated: CAISGEGEHEQYF.

This clonotype was observed a single time. The chain employs TRBV7-3 and TRBJ1-2; D remains unclear. Trimming stripped 4 bases from V and 8 bases from J, with 23 bases between. CDR1 is SGHTA and CDR2 is FQGTGA in the germline V gene. The CDR3 contains 16 residues. CDR3 sequence reads: CASSSEALPPIRGYTF. CDR3 in DNA: TGTGCCAGCAGCTCCGAGGCACTCCCCCCTATTAGGGGCTACACCTTC.

The rearrangement joins TRBV19 to TRBJ2-4, with D uncertain. This CDR3 spans 11 amino acids. The germline V gene encodes CDR1 LNHDA and CDR2 SQIVND (reference sequence). The V and J ends lost 8 bases and 4 bases respectively, with 6 bases between them. The chain's CDR3 is CASAAKNIQYF. The CDR3 DNA reads as TGTGCCAGTGCCGCAAAAAACATTCAGTACTTC.

This clonotype showed up just a few times. The chain employs TRBV13 and TRBJ2-7; 7 nucleotides match TRBD2. The germline CDR1 and CDR2 sequences are PRHDT and FYEKMQ (reference sequence). There are 14 residues in the CDR3. V trimming: 6 bases; J trimming: 4 bases; junction bases outside the gene matches: 9. CDR3 amino acids: CASRAGGRGYEQYF. Written as DNA, the CDR3 is TGTGCCAGCAGGGCAGGCGGGAGAGGGTACGAGCAGTACTTC.

Ten or more counts support this clonotype. This rearrangement joins TRBV7-8 to TRBJ2-5, with 13 bases aligning to TRBD2. Germline V gives CDR1 SGHVS, CDR2 FQNEAQ. The CDR3 has 16 amino acids. V shed 0 bases and J 5 bases; nucleotides not matched to a gene: 3. The CDR3 loop is CASSLAPLAGGETQYF. DNA for the CDR3: TGTGCCAGCAGCTTAGCGCCACTAGCGGGGGGGGAGACCCAGTACTTC.

This clonotype was seen more than once but under ten times. The chain uses TRBV28 and TRBJ2-7; 13 bases agree with TRBD2. The junction had 8 bases not matched to a gene; V was cut back by 4 bases and J by 8 bases. The CDR3 is 15 amino acids. Germline-derived CDR1 and CDR2 are MDHEN and SYDVKM. The CDR3 sequence is CASSWPGTSGVKQYF. In DNA, the CDR3 is TGTGCCAGCAGTTGGCCCGGGACTAGCGGGGTGAAGCAGTACTTC.

A word on this clonotype: Since a much larger clone is just one base distant, this may be a read error. The chain couples TRBV27 to TRBJ2-6; D gene unclear. V lost 5 bases to trimming and J lost 0 bases, with 5 bases between them. This CDR3 spans 14 amino acids. Per the germline V gene, CDR1 is MNHEY and CDR2 is SMNVEV (reference sequence). The DNA of the CDR3 is TGTGCCAGCAGTCACGGCTCTGGGGCCAACGTCCTGACTTTC. This encodes CASSHGSGANVLTF.

This clonotype was detected ten times or more. This chain joins TRBV6-1 and TRBJ2-1; 9 bases agree with TRBD1. V lost 8 bases to trimming and J lost 7 bases; unmatched junction nucleotides: 6. This CDR3 has 13 amino acids. From germline, CDR1 is MNHNS and CDR2 SASEGT. The DNA for the CDR3 is TGTGCCAGCGTCCGGGACAGGGCTAATGAGCAGTTCTTC. This sequence encodes CASVRDRANEQFF.

Of note for this clonotype: This clone may be a read error of a much larger clone one base away. The gene calls are TRBV12-5 and TRBJ2-1; weak D call: TRBD2 (6 bases). Germline lookup yields CDR1 LGHNT and CDR2 FRNRAP. The CDR3 loop spans 15 amino acids. The CDR3 region is CASGLVGSSGNDQFF. The CDR3 DNA reads as TGTGCTAGTGGTTTGGTAGGAAGTAGCGGAAATGATCAGTTCTTC. Drawing the rest from reference TRBV12-5 and TRBJ2-1, the complete variable domain is DARVTQTPRHKVTEMGQEVTMRCQPILGHNTVFWYRQTMMQGLELLAYFRNRAPLDDSGMPKDRFSAEMPDATLATLKIQPSEPRDSAVYFCASGLVGSSGNDQFFGPGTRLTVL.

This clonotype was picked up many times. J is TRBJ1-4 and V is TRBV7-2; 9 positions match TRBD1. With V trimmed by 3 bases and J by 8 bases, 10 bases remained unmatched. CDR1 is SGHTA and CDR2 is FQGNSA in the germline V gene. The CDR3 is 16 amino acids. This CDR3 reads CASSFFGTGFDEKLFF. In nucleotides, the CDR3 is TGTGCCAGCAGCTTTTTTGGGACAGGGTTCGACGAAAAACTGTTTTTT.

At least ten counts were recorded for this clonotype. The CDR3 is CASSHWTGGASNTEAFF. Written as DNA, the CDR3 is TGCGCCAGCAGCCACTGGACAGGGGGCGCCTCCAACACTGAAGCTTTCTTT. The chain carries TRBV4-1 and TRBJ1-1; TRBD1 matches at 11 bases. Germline V gene sequence: CDR1 MGHRA, CDR2 YSYEKL. The trim removed 3 bases at V and 2 bases at J, leaving 8 bases unmatched. There are 17 residues in the CDR3.

Ten or more counts support this clonotype. J is TRBJ2-1 and V is TRBV5-1; 12 bases are a match to TRBD2. The ends lost 2 bases at V and 7 bases at J; junction bases unmatched: 19. Per germline, CDR1 SGHRS and CDR2 YFSETQ. CDR3 length: 20 amino acids. In DNA form, the CDR3 reads TGCGCCAGCAGCTTTGGCGCGAAGTTTCTAGCGGGAGGGCCAGGGAATGAGCAGTTCTTC. It translates to CASSFGAKFLAGGPGNEQFF.

The rearrangement links TRBV20-1 to TRBJ2-3; 7 nucleotides match TRBD1. CDR1 and CDR2 from the germline V gene are DFQATT and SNEGSKA (reference sequence). This CDR3 spans 15 amino acids. V trimming: 4 bases; J trimming: 0 bases; junction bases outside the gene matches: 7. The DNA for the CDR3 is TGCAGTGCTACCTCCGGGACAGCTAGCACAGATACGCAGTATTTT. As protein: CSATSGTASTDTQYF.

The table lists this clonotype with many counts. This chain uses TRBV24-1 with TRBJ2-3, with D unresolved. This CDR3 comprises 13 residues. V was pared by 3 bases and J by 5 bases, with 8 bases between. Germline CDR1 is KGHDR and CDR2 is SFDVKD. CDR3 DNA sequence: TGTGCCACCAGTGATCCGACTCGAGATACGCAGTATTTT. It is translated as CATSDPTRDTQYF.

The rearrangement uses TRBV20-1 and TRBJ2-7, with 10 bases identical to TRBD1. V dropped 4 bases and J dropped 4; count of bases not matched to a gene: 10. The CDR3 loop spans 15 amino acids. Germline CDR1 reads DFQATT; CDR2 reads SNEGSKA (reference sequence). The CDR3 DNA sequence: TGCAGTGCTACACCTCAAGACAGGGGGCTGTACGAGCAGTACTTC. Amino acid sequence: CSATPQDRGLYEQYF.

Only a few counts were recorded for this clonotype. The V gene is TRBV20-1, the J gene TRBJ1-1, with D tentatively TRBD1 (6 bases). Trimming took off 6 bases at V and 3 bases at J, with 8 bases between the two ends. The CDR3 runs to 11 residues. CDR1 is DFQATT, CDR2 SNEGSKA, per germline (reference sequence). The CDR3: CSARQDTEAFF. The CDR3 region has the DNA TGCAGTGCCAGACAGGACACTGAAGCTTTCTTT.

In its sample, this clonotype was seen many times. V gene TRBV7-9 combines with J gene TRBJ1-4; no firm D call. The CDR3 runs 15 residues. The germline CDR1 and CDR2 sequences are SEHNR and FQNEAQ (reference sequence). Trimming cost V 2 bases and J 7 bases, with 14 bases left between them. The CDR3 reads CASSLPGRGGEKLFF. CDR3 nucleotide sequence: TGTGCCAGCAGCTTACCGGGGAGAGGAGGTGAAAAACTGTTTTTT.

The rearrangement links TRBV5-4 to TRBJ2-3, with 7 positions matching TRBD1. Germline CDR1 reads SGHNT; CDR2 reads YYREEE (reference sequence). The CDR3 is 16 amino acids. Unmatched junction bases numbered 9, after V lost 4 bases and J lost 1 base. The CDR3 sequence: CASSRLQGPRTDTQYF. CDR3 nucleotides: TGTGCCAGCAGCAGACTACAGGGGCCCCGCACAGATACGCAGTATTTT.

There are many counts of this clonotype. This chain uses TRBV12-3 or TRBV12-4 with TRBJ1-4; D is undetermined. The CDR3 is 14 amino acids. V dropped 6 bases and J dropped 4 bases, with 12 bases sitting between them. CDR3 nucleotide sequence: TGTGCCAGCAGCCCTGACACACTTAATGAAAAACTGTTTTTT. The encoded protein is CASSPDTLNEKLFF.

This clonotype was observed a handful of times. The V and J genes are TRBV7-9 and TRBJ2-6; no reliable D call. Germline assignment: CDR1 SEHNR and CDR2 FQNEAQ (reference sequence). The CDR3 loop spans 16 amino acids. With 0 bases removed from V and 2 bases from J, the gap between germline ends came to 8 bases. CDR3 sequence reads: CASSLAAGAGANVLTF. The CDR3 DNA is TGTGCCAGCAGCTTAGCGGCTGGGGCTGGGGCCAACGTCCTGACTTTC.

This clonotype was seen ten or more times. CDR3 region: CASGLDQGNFYGYTF. The CDR3 nucleotides are TGTGCTAGTGGTTTGGATCAGGGAAACTTCTATGGCTACACCTTC. The chain uses TRBV12-5 and TRBJ1-2, with D maybe TRBD1 (5 bases). This CDR3 has 15 residues. CDR1 is LGHNT and CDR2 is FRNRAP in the germline V gene. The V end lost 1 base, the J end lost 4 bases, and 13 bases lay between the germline ends.

This clonotype came up many times. The rearrangement joins TRBV12-3 or TRBV12-4 to TRBJ1-5, with 8 bases aligning to TRBD1. V shed 6 bases, J shed 4 bases, and the junction held 17 bases outside the gene matches. The CDR3 is 18 residues long. Written as DNA, the CDR3 is TGTGCCAGCAGCCAAAAAGGGGCAGGGGGCGGGAGGAATCAGCCCCAGCATTTT. It translates to CASSQKGAGGGRNQPQHF.